A single sample is the source of the 22 T cell receptor beta chains below, sequenced in a study of blood T cell repertoires in COVID-19. The method was immunoSEQ multiplex PCR; TCRdb's version includes in-frame clones alone and lacks a portion of them. The table lists over 150,000 clones, 75% to 90% of them singletons. The sequencing input was PBMCs or T cells enriched from blood (not recorded which). The receptors shown here come from a middle-aged man who had recovered from COVID-19.

The V call is TRBV29-1, the J call TRBJ1-1, with a tentative D call TRBD1 (6 bases). With 4 bases removed from V and 2 bases from J, the gap between germline ends came to 8 bases. Germline loops: CDR1 SQVTM, CDR2 ANQGSEA. The CDR3 is 12 amino acids. The CDR3 region has the DNA TGCAGCGTTGGGACAGCAAACACTGAAGCTTTCTTT. It yields the protein CSVGTANTEAFF.

The chain has TRBV2 and TRBJ2-1; TRBD2 agrees at 7 bases. This CDR3 has 15 amino acids. Germline CDR1 is SNHLY and CDR2 is FYNNEI. Trimming removed 6 bases from V and 7 bases from J; junction bases left unmatched: 12. CDR3 residues: CASRGWRETSNEQFF. CDR3 in DNA: TGTGCCAGCAGGGGGTGGCGGGAGACCTCTAATGAGCAGTTCTTC. Full variable domain (rest looked up from reference TRBV2 and TRBJ2-1): EPEVTQTPSHQVTQMGQEVILRCVPISNHLYFYWYRQILGQKVEFLVSFYNNEISEKSEIFDDQFSVERPDGSNFTLKIRSTKLEDSAMYFCASRGWRETSNEQFFGPGTRLTVL.

CDR3 nucleotides: TGTGCCAGCAGCTTGGCCTCTCAGGGCCCCTATGGCTACACCTTC. Its translation is CASSLASQGPYGYTF. V gene TRBV13 combines with J gene TRBJ1-2, with a weak D call TRBD1 (5 bases). The CDR3 consists of 15 residues. Trimming removed 3 bases from V and 4 bases from J, with 15 bases in between. Germline CDR1 and CDR2: PRHDT and FYEKMQ (reference sequence).

The CDR3 reads CAWSGGMVQPQHF. CDR3 sequence (DNA): TGTGCCTGGAGCGGAGGGATGGTACAGCCCCAGCATTTT. The V gene is TRBV30, the J gene TRBJ1-5; D not resolved. The germline V gene encodes CDR1 GTSNPN and CDR2 SVGIG (reference sequence). The ends were cut back, 3 bases at V and 7 bases at J, with 13 bases in the middle. The CDR3 length is 13 residues.

The CDR3 nucleotides read TGTGCCAGCAGTTTCGGGAGGAACTCCTACGAGCAGTACTTC. Translating it yields CASSFGRNSYEQYF. This rearrangement joins TRBV27 to TRBJ2-7; 7 nucleotides match TRBD2. Germline values: CDR1 MNHEY, CDR2 SMNVEV (reference sequence). The CDR3 has 14 amino acids. J lost 0 bases, V lost 3 bases, and 2 bases had no gene match.

The rearrangement uses TRBV2 and TRBJ1-3; 9 nucleotides agree with TRBD1. Germline CDR1 is SNHLY and CDR2 is FYNNEI. V dropped 11 bases and J dropped 5; count of bases not matched to a gene: 10. This CDR3 is built from 14 residues. The CDR3 DNA reads as TGTGCCGGGATCGGACAGGGGAATAGAAACACCATATATTTT. Amino acid sequence: CAGIGQGNRNTIYF.

A single count supports this clone. The V call is TRBV10-2, the J call TRBJ2-1; 10 nucleotides match TRBD2. The CDR3 has 15 residues. Germline CDR1 WSHSY, CDR2 SAAADI. The J segment lost 6 bases and the V segment lost 4 bases, leaving 6 bases of the junction unmatched. CDR3 nucleotide sequence: TGCGCCAGCAGTGGAGGAGCGGGAGGGCCCAATGAGCAGTTCTTC. Its translation: CASSGGAGGPNEQFF.

The sample holds one count of this clone. This chain uses TRBV18 with TRBJ1-2, with a weak D call TRBD1 (6 bases). Per germline, CDR1 KGHSH and CDR2 LQKENI. V was pared by 1 base and J by 4 bases, with 10 bases between. This CDR3 is built from 14 residues. This CDR3 reads CASSPLTGLYGYTF. For the CDR3, the DNA is TGTGCCAGCTCACCACTAACAGGGCTCTATGGCTACACCTTC. Full variable domain (outside the CDR3, taken from reference TRBV18 and TRBJ1-2): NAGVMQNPRHLVRRRGQEARLRCSPMKGHSHVYWYRQLPEEGLKFMVYLQKENIIDESGMPKERFSAEFPKEGPSILRIQQVVRGDSAAYFCASSPLTGLYGYTFGSGTRLTVV.

This rearrangement joins TRBV5-1 to TRBJ2-1; 11 bases fit TRBD2. Trimming cost V 5 bases and J 9 bases; bases outside gene matches: 19. The CDR3 is 18 residues long. Germline CDR1 and CDR2: SGHRS and YFSETQ. The CDR3 DNA reads as TGCGCCAGCAGACCCGGAGTAGCGGGGGGGCCGAGTTGGGGTGAGCAGTTCTTC. Translated, it gives CASRPGVAGGPSWGEQFF.

The chain combines TRBV5-1 with TRBJ2-7, with TRBD2 matching 10 bases. V lost 0 bases to trimming and J lost 3 bases; unmatched junction nucleotides: 6. CDR3 length equals 16 residues. Germline loops: CDR1 SGHRS, CDR2 YFSETQ. CDR3: CASSLGASGSGYEQYF. For the CDR3, the DNA is TGCGCCAGCAGCTTGGGGGCTAGCGGGAGTGGCTACGAGCAGTACTTC.

This chain connects TRBV6-5 to TRBJ2-7; TRBD2 aligns across 7 bases. The CDR3 length is 15 residues. After removal of 6 bases from V and 0 bases from J, the junction contained 8 bases not matched to a gene. CDR1 and CDR2 from the germline V gene are MNHEY and SVGAGI. The CDR3: CASSITAGSSYEQYF. DNA for the CDR3: TGTGCCAGCAGCATCACAGCGGGGAGCTCCTACGAGCAGTACTTC.

The chain carries TRBV19 and TRBJ1-6, with no clear D. Trimming removed 9 bases at V and 0 bases at J, with 15 bases between. CDR1 and CDR2 (germline): LNHDA, SQIVND (reference sequence). CDR3 length equals 16 residues. As DNA, the CDR3 is TGTGCCAGCCGAGACTGGGAGAGCTCCTATAATTCACCCCTCCACTTT. Translating it yields CASRDWESSYNSPLHF.

V and J are TRBV5-6 and TRBJ1-6, with D possibly TRBD1 on 6 matching bases. The CDR3 is made up of 14 amino acids. Per germline, CDR1 SGHDT and CDR2 YYEEEE. V was pared by 0 bases and J by 7 bases, with 8 bases between. CDR3 sequence: CASSLGDKNSPLHF. CDR3 bases: TGTGCCAGCAGCTTGGGGGACAAAAATTCACCCCTCCACTTT.

The gene calls are TRBV4-1 and TRBJ1-5, with D possibly TRBD1 on 6 matching bases. The V gene's germline CDR1 is MGHRA and CDR2 YSYEKL. V shed 1 base and J shed 6 bases, with 13 bases lying between them. The CDR3 totals 15 residues. The CDR3 nucleotides are TGCGCCAGCAGCCAAGGGCCAGGGGCCCCTCAGCCCCAGCATTTT. This translates into CASSQGPGAPQPQHF.

The rearrangement joins TRBV2 to TRBJ1-1; TRBD1 matches at 8 bases. V trimming: 5 bases; J trimming: 11 bases; junction bases outside the gene matches: 7. The CDR3 runs 12 residues. CDR1 and CDR2 (germline): SNHLY, FYNNEI. DNA for the CDR3: TGTGCCAGCAGTTCCGGGACAGGATCGGCTTTCTTT. Protein sequence: CASSSGTGSAFF.

The chain combines TRBV29-1 with TRBJ2-1, with D perhaps TRBD2 (5 bases). V lost 3 bases and J 5 bases, leaving 11 bases between the germline ends. The germline V gene has CDR1 SQVTM and CDR2 ANQGSEA. CDR3 length equals 13 residues. CDR3 protein: CSVDKAGDNEQFF. The CDR3 DNA reads TGCAGCGTTGACAAGGCCGGGGACAATGAGCAGTTCTTC.

The gene calls are TRBV7-3 and TRBJ2-2; D ambiguous. The CDR3 has 17 residues. The germline CDR1 and CDR2 sequences are SGHTA and FQGTGA. The V end lost 2 bases, the J end lost 5 bases, and 18 bases lay between the germline ends. The CDR3 loop is CASSLGLVGADTGELFF. CDR3 coding DNA: TGTGCCAGCAGCTTAGGGTTGGTGGGCGCTGATACCGGGGAGCTGTTTTTT.

V usage is TRBV10-3 and J usage is TRBJ2-6, with D perhaps TRBD1 (5 bases). V was cut by 3 bases and J by 0 bases, with 6 bases left in between. Germline CDR1 is ENHRY and CDR2 is SYGVKD. The CDR3 consists of 15 residues. The CDR3 DNA reads as TGTGCCATCAGTGAAGACAGCTCTGGGGCCAACGTCCTGACTTTC. It yields the protein CAISEDSSGANVLTF.

The CDR3 region has the DNA TGTGCCAGCAGCGTAGCTTCAGGTTACAATGAGCAGTTCTTC. Its translation is CASSVASGYNEQFF. The chain is built from TRBV9 and TRBJ2-1; D is unresolved. Germline V lookup: CDR1 SGDLS, CDR2 YYNGEE. V lost 0 bases and J lost 4, with 8 bases in between. The CDR3 contains 14 residues.

The V gene is TRBV7-9, the J gene TRBJ1-3; a possible D gene is TRBD1 (5 bases). The CDR3 extends over 19 amino acids. The germline V and J ends were trimmed by 1 base and 0 bases, with 19 bases remaining between them. Germline V gives CDR1 SEHNR, CDR2 FQNEAQ (reference sequence). This CDR3 reads CASSLDAPGRAYSGNTIYF. The CDR3 DNA follows: TGTGCCAGCAGCTTAGACGCCCCAGGGAGGGCGTACTCTGGAAACACCATATATTTT.

The chain joins TRBV19 to TRBJ1-1; 8 nucleotides match TRBD1. This CDR3 is 12 amino acids long. CDR1 and CDR2 from the germline V gene are LNHDA and SQIVND (reference sequence). V gave up 2 bases and J gave up 11 bases; unmatched junction bases: 4. CDR3 in DNA: TGTGCCAGTAGTATACAGGGGGCAACGGCTTTCTTT. As protein: CASSIQGATAFF.

The J gene is TRBJ2-2, the V gene TRBV25-1; D call uncertain. The V end lost 7 bases, the J end lost 2 bases, and 11 bases lay between the germline ends. This CDR3 has 14 residues. Germline V gene lookup returns CDR1 MGHDK and CDR2 SYGVNS. The chain's CDR3 is CASIGGSNTGELFF. Here the CDR3 DNA reads TGTGCCAGCATCGGCGGCTCTAACACCGGGGAGCTGTTTTTT.